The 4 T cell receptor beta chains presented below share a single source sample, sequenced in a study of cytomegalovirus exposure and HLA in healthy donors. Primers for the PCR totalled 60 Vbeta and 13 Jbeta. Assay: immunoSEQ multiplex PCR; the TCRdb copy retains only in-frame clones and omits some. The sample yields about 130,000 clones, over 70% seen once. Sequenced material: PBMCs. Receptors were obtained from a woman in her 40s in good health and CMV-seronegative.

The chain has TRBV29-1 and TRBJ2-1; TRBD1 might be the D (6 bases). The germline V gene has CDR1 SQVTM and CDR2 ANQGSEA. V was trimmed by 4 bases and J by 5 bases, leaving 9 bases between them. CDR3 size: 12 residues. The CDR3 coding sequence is TGCAGCGTTGCACAGGGAAACAATGAGCAGTTCTTC. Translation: CSVAQGNNEQFF.

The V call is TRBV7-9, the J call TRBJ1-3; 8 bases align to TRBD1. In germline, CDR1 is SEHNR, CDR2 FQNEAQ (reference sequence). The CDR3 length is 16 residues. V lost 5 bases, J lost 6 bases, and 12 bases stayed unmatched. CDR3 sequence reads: CASSPGRTGTANTIYF. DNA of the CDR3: TGTGCCAGCAGCCCGGGGAGGACAGGGACCGCAAACACCATATATTTT.

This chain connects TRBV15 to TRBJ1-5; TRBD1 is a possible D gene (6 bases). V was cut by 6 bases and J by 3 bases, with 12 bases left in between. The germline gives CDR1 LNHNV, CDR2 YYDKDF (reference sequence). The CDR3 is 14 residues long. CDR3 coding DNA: TGTGCCACCAGAGACCAGGGGTTCAATCAGCCCCAGCATTTT. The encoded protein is CATRDQGFNQPQHF.

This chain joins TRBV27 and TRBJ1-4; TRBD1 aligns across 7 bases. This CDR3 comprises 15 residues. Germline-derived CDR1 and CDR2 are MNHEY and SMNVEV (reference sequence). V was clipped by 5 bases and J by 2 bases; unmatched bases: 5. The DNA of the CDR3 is TGTGCCAGCAGTCCGTACAGGGGTACTAATGAAAAACTGTTTTTT. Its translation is CASSPYRGTNEKLFF.